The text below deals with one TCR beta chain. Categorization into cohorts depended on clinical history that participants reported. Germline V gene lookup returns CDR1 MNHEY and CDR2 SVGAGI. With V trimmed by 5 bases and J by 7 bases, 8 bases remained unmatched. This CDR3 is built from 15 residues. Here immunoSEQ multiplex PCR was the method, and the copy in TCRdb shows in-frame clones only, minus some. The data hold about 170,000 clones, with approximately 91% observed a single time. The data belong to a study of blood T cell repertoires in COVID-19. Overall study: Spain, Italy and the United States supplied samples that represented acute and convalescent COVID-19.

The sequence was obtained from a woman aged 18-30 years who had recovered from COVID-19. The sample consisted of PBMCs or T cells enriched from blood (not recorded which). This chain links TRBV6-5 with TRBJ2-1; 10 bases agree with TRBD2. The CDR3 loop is CASSNRAGGKNEQFF. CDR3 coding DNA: TGTGCCAGCAGTAACAGAGCGGGAGGGAAGAATGAGCAGTTCTTC.